This TCR beta chain comes out of a study of a mutant IDH1 vaccine in newly diagnosed glioma. Overall study context: Former treatment meant radiotherapy, temozolomide, or both; the majority had gotten both. Notes on the study in general: Patients showed vaccine-induced immune responses at a rate of roughly 93%.

Indicated time point: week 5, during vaccination. Doses comprised 300 ug of mutant IDH1 20-mer peptide each, plus topical imiquimod. Donors harbored newly found WHO grade 3 or 4 IDH1-mutant, ATRX-lost astrocytomas. Per the germline V gene, CDR1 is SGHTS and CDR2 is YDEGEE. This CDR3 is built from 14 residues. Trimming removed 5 bases at V and 3 bases at J, with 14 bases between. Of note for this clone: Its specificity is not known.

Some clones are missing from TCRdb's copy, which holds only in-frame ones; the method was immunoSEQ multiplex PCR. The data hold roughly 54,000 clones, with 80% to 85% observed a single time. The clonotype was recovered from a man aged 25-45 years with glioma. The chain couples TRBV5-8 to TRBJ1-1; D call uncertain. Sample: PBMCs, taken from a glioma patient whose treatment included an IDH1 peptide vaccine. CDR3 region: CASSPGPRDTEAFF. The CDR3 nucleotides are TGTGCCAGCAGTCCTGGGCCGCGGGACACTGAAGCTTTCTTT. Full variable domain (remainder filled in from reference TRBV5-8 and TRBJ1-1): EAGVTQSPTHLIKTRGQQATLRCSPISGHTSVYWYQQALGLGLQFLLWYDEGEERNRGNFPPRFSGRQFPNYSSELNVNALELEDSALYLCASSPGPRDTEAFFGQGTRLTVV.